The 7 T cell receptor beta chains below were found in one sample sequenced in a study of cytomegalovirus exposure and HLA in healthy donors. Primers: 60 Vbeta forward and 13 Jbeta reverse. Produced via immunoSEQ multiplex PCR; TCRdb's table is partial and in-frame only. The sample lists some 170,000 clones, approximately 70% occurring once. The specimen sequenced was PBMCs. Receptor source: a man between 18 and 35 years old in good health and CMV-seropositive.

This chain joins TRBV30 and TRBJ1-6; D is possibly TRBD1 (5 bases). The germline gives CDR1 GTSNPN, CDR2 SVGIG (reference sequence). This CDR3 has 13 residues. The ends were cut back, 4 bases at V and 4 bases at J, with 8 bases in the middle. The CDR3 sequence is CAWNNRYNSPLHF. The CDR3 region has the DNA TGTGCCTGGAACAACAGGTATAATTCACCCCTCCACTTT.

This chain uses TRBV19 with TRBJ2-1; a possible D gene is TRBD2 (6 bases). Per the germline V gene, CDR1 is LNHDA and CDR2 is SQIVND (reference sequence). Trimming pared 8 bases from V and 2 bases from J, leaving 13 bases between. This CDR3 comprises 14 residues. CDR3 sequence: CASGRGKTYNEQFF. CDR3 sequence (DNA): TGTGCCAGTGGGCGGGGAAAGACCTACAATGAGCAGTTCTTC. Full variable domain (rest looked up from reference TRBV19 and TRBJ2-1): DGGITQSPKYLFRKEGQNVTLSCEQNLNHDAMYWYRQDPGQGLRLIYYSQIVNDFQKGDIAEGYSVSREKKESFPLTVTSAQKNPTAFYLCASGRGKTYNEQFFGPGTRLTVL.

The V gene is TRBV5-1, the J gene TRBJ2-3; D remains unclear. Per germline, CDR1 SGHRS and CDR2 YFSETQ. There are 15 residues in the CDR3. V was pared by 0 bases and J by 6 bases, with 14 bases between. The CDR3, as DNA: TGCGCCAGCAGCTTGGGGGCAGGCGATCTCGATACGCAGTATTTT. It encodes CASSLGAGDLDTQYF. Full variable domain (outside the CDR3, taken from reference TRBV5-1 and TRBJ2-3): KAGVTQTPRYLIKTRGQQVTLSCSPISGHRSVSWYQQTPGQGLQFLFEYFSETQRNKGNFPGRFSGRQFSNSRSEMNVSTLELGDSALYLCASSLGAGDLDTQYFGPGTRLTVL.

The genes are TRBV29-1 and TRBJ1-2, with a weak D call TRBD1 (5 bases). Germline lookup yields CDR1 SQVTM and CDR2 ANQGSEA. CDR3 length: 10 residues. The V and J ends lost 5 bases and 12 bases respectively, with 13 bases between them. This CDR3 is CSVRSGIHTF. CDR3 DNA: TGCAGCGTTCGCTCAGGGATCCACACCTTC.

The chain links TRBV5-6 to TRBJ1-4, with 8 bases matching TRBD1. Trimming at V came to 4 bases and at J to 6 bases, leaving 2 bases not matched to a gene. CDR1 SGHDT and CDR2 YYEEEE come from the germline V gene. The CDR3 contains 13 residues. The DNA of the CDR3 is TGTGCCAGCAGCAAGGACAGGGATGAAAAACTGTTTTTT. It is translated as CASSKDRDEKLFF.

This rearrangement joins TRBV28 to TRBJ1-5, with TRBD1 matching 8 bases. This CDR3 comprises 15 residues. Germline trimming cut 11 bases from V and 7 bases from J; bases unmatched to any gene: 16. Germline values: CDR1 MDHEN, CDR2 SYDVKM. The CDR3 DNA reads as TGTGCCGCAGCCCCCCGAGGACAGGGAGGCCAGCCCCAGCATTTT. Translated: CAAAPRGQGGQPQHF.

V gene TRBV6-1 combines with J gene TRBJ2-7, with D uncertain. Per germline, CDR1 MNHNS and CDR2 SASEGT. The CDR3 is 13 residues long. Trimming took 6 bases from V and 6 from J, leaving 15 bases between them. Written as DNA, the CDR3 is TGTGCCAGCAGCGGGTCTCACCCGTCCGAGCAGTACGTC. Residues: CASSGSHPSEQYV.